One sample yielded the 21 T cell receptor beta chains listed below, sequenced in a study of technical replicates of blood from several donors. The protocol was immunoSEQ multiplex PCR, while the TCRdb copy is restricted to in-frame clones and leaves out a portion. The top ten hold around 3.9% of the sample, which has some 49,000 clones, about 90% seen once. Sequences were obtained from PBMCs. The receptors originated from a human donor in good health. Some clones in this sample may be carry-over from other donors' samples.

This chain connects TRBV15 to TRBJ1-5; tentatively, D is TRBD1 (5 bases). Germline CDR1 LNHNV, CDR2 YYDKDF (reference sequence). The CDR3 runs 14 residues. Trimming removed 0 bases from V and 7 bases from J, with 10 bases in between. The CDR3 loop reads CATSRDGAEQPQHF. As DNA, the CDR3 is TGTGCCACCAGCAGAGATGGGGCGGAACAGCCCCAGCATTTT.

The J gene is TRBJ1-3, the V gene TRBV30; tentatively, D is TRBD1 (5 bases). The CDR3 contains 13 residues. Deletions cut 3 bases from V and 2 bases from J, with 8 bases between. Germline CDR1 GTSNPN, CDR2 SVGIG (reference sequence). CDR3: CAWRQAPGNTIYF. The CDR3 DNA reads TGTGCCTGGAGACAGGCCCCTGGAAACACCATATATTTT.

V is TRBV6-5 and J is TRBJ2-1; D is perhaps TRBD2 (6 bases). CDR3 length: 14 residues. Per germline, CDR1 MNHEY and CDR2 SVGAGI. V was shortened by 2 bases and J by 14 bases, with 19 bases between the two germline ends. The CDR3 DNA is TGTGCCAGCAGTTACACTCCGGGAGACAGTAAAAAGTTCTTC. It encodes CASSYTPGDSKKFF.

As to this clone: The junction departs from the called germline gene at one end, perhaps through a read error. The chain employs TRBV5-6 and TRBJ2-7; D is perhaps TRBD2 (6 bases). There are 12 residues in the CDR3. Per germline, CDR1 SGHDT and CDR2 YYEEEE. The CDR3 protein is CASSLGREDLDF. CDR3 nucleotides: TGTGCCAGCAGCTTGGGCAGGGAGGATCTGGACTTC.

The J gene is TRBJ1-6, the V gene TRBV6-6; 9 bases fit TRBD1. In germline, CDR1 is MNHNY, CDR2 SVGAGI (reference sequence). V trimming: 8 bases; J trimming: 9 bases; junction bases outside the gene matches: 8. The CDR3 length is 14 residues. CDR3 coding DNA: TGTGCCAGCCGGTTTCGGGACAGGGTTTCACCCCTCCACTTT. Translating it yields CASRFRDRVSPLHF.

As DNA, the CDR3 is TGTGCCAGCAGACAATTCACAGCGGGGGGCACAGATACGCAGTATTTT. Translation: CASRQFTAGGTDTQYF. The gene calls are TRBV6-8 and TRBJ2-3, with 8 nucleotides matching TRBD2. CDR1 is MNHGY, CDR2 SAAAGT, per germline. This CDR3 is built from 16 residues. The junction had 9 bases not matched to a gene; V was cut back by 6 bases and J by 1 base.

CDR3 DNA: TGTGCCAGCAGTCCGACAGGGCTTCGTGAAAAACTGTTTTTT. It translates to CASSPTGLREKLFF. J is TRBJ1-4 and V is TRBV7-8; TRBD1 matches 7 bases. V dropped 6 bases and J dropped 7; count of bases not matched to a gene: 8. Per the germline V gene, CDR1 is SGHVS and CDR2 is FQNEAQ. The CDR3 spans 14 residues.

The rearrangement joins TRBV30 to TRBJ2-7; a weak D match, TRBD2 (6 bases). Germline V gene lookup returns CDR1 GTSNPN and CDR2 SVGIG (reference sequence). The CDR3 has 15 amino acids. The V and J ends lost 2 bases and 6 bases respectively, with 20 bases between them. CDR3 sequence: CAWSHGTGIGGEQYF. CDR3 sequence (DNA): TGTGCCTGGAGTCATGGAACAGGCATCGGGGGCGAGCAGTACTTC.

The chain has TRBV19 and TRBJ2-7; 11 bases map to TRBD2. The V and J ends lost 1 base and 3 bases, in that order; junction bases with no gene match: 5. This CDR3 comprises 16 residues. Germline assignment: CDR1 LNHDA and CDR2 SQIVND (reference sequence). The CDR3 DNA reads TGTGCCAGTAGTATAGTGCTAGCGGGGGGCGACTACGAGCAGTACTTC. This translates into CASSIVLAGGDYEQYF.

The gene calls are TRBV7-2 and TRBJ2-2, with 8 bases matching TRBD2. The CDR3 totals 15 residues. The V segment lost 5 bases and the J segment 2 bases; nucleotides outside the gene matches: 4. CDR1 and CDR2 from the germline V gene are SGHTA and FQGNSA. The CDR3 loop reads CASSRLAFNTGELFF. Here the CDR3 DNA reads TGTGCCAGCAGCAGACTAGCGTTTAACACCGGGGAGCTGTTTTTT.

The V and J genes are TRBV7-9 and TRBJ2-5; 8 nucleotides align to TRBD1. CDR3 size: 14 residues. Germline lookup yields CDR1 SEHNR and CDR2 FQNEAQ (reference sequence). Germline trimming cut 3 bases from V and 4 bases from J; bases unmatched to any gene: 4. The CDR3 DNA sequence: TGTGCCAGCAGCTTCGACAGGGGAGGAGAGACCCAGTACTTC. Translating it yields CASSFDRGGETQYF.

The chain recombines TRBV2 with TRBJ2-1, with D possibly being TRBD2 (6 bases). This CDR3 comprises 12 residues. V lost 6 bases, J lost 8 bases, and 11 bases lay in between. CDR1 is SNHLY and CDR2 is FYNNEI in the germline V gene. The CDR3 spells CASSATGDEQFF. CDR3 in DNA: TGTGCCAGCAGCGCCACGGGAGATGAGCAGTTCTTC.

The gene calls are TRBV7-6 and TRBJ2-2; TRBD1 aligns across 10 bases. V lost 5 bases and J lost 1; bases outside the gene matches: 10. CDR1 is SGHVS, CDR2 FNYEAQ, per germline. The CDR3 covers 18 residues. This chain's CDR3 is CASSLRSGTGENTGELFF. The DNA for the CDR3 is TGTGCCAGCAGCCTACGATCCGGGACAGGGGAGAACACCGGGGAGCTGTTTTTT.

V usage is TRBV2 and J usage is TRBJ2-2, with TRBD1 matching over 7 bases. Germline V gene lookup returns CDR1 SNHLY and CDR2 FYNNEI. CDR3 length equals 14 residues. J lost 4 bases, V lost 5 bases, and 4 bases had no gene match. The CDR3 DNA reads TGTGCCAGCAGTACGAACAGGGGCACCGGGGAGCTGTTTTTT. As protein: CASSTNRGTGELFF.

V and J are TRBV9 and TRBJ2-1, with TRBD2 identical over 9 bases. The CDR3 has 14 residues. V lost 0 bases, J lost 8 bases, and 3 bases stayed unmatched. Germline CDR1 reads SGDLS; CDR2 reads YYNGEE. The CDR3 here is CASSVGLAEYEQFF. In DNA form, the CDR3 reads TGTGCCAGCAGCGTAGGACTAGCGGAATATGAGCAGTTCTTC.

The J gene is TRBJ2-2, the V gene TRBV7-9; weak D call: TRBD1 (6 bases). V was trimmed by 5 bases and J by 2 bases, leaving 21 bases between them. This CDR3 is built from 18 residues. Germline V CDR1 and CDR2: SEHNR, FQNEAQ (reference sequence). For the CDR3, the DNA is TGTGCCAGCAGCACCGGAACTTGGACAGCAGTAAACACCGGGGAGCTGTTTTTT. This translates into CASSTGTWTAVNTGELFF.

The chain links TRBV4-3 to TRBJ2-2; D may be TRBD2 (6 bases). V lost 0 bases to trimming and J lost 2 bases, with 10 bases between them. CDR3 size: 16 residues. Per the germline V gene, CDR1 is LGHNA and CDR2 is YSLEER. This chain's CDR3 is CASSQDHGGNTGELFF. Written as DNA, the CDR3 is TGCGCCAGCAGCCAAGATCACGGGGGAAACACCGGGGAGCTGTTTTTT.

The CDR3 loop is CASSSRTGGAGTGELFF. CDR3 coding DNA: TGTGCCAGCAGCTCCAGAACAGGGGGCGCGGGCACCGGGGAGCTGTTTTTT. The chain carries TRBV7-6 and TRBJ2-2; the match to TRBD1 covers 9 bases. Germline values: CDR1 SGHVS, CDR2 FNYEAQ. The CDR3 runs 17 residues. The junction had 10 bases not matched to a gene; V was cut back by 4 bases and J by 4 bases.

The CDR3 sequence: CASSQTPGTGLSYEQYF. The CDR3 DNA reads as TGCGCCAGCAGCCAGACCCCCGGGACAGGGCTCTCCTACGAGCAGTACTTC. The gene calls are TRBV4-1 and TRBJ2-7; 9 bases line up with TRBD1. V dropped 3 bases and J dropped 0; count of bases not matched to a gene: 9. Per germline, CDR1 MGHRA and CDR2 YSYEKL. CDR3 size: 17 residues.

There are a few counts of this clone. The DNA for the CDR3 is TGTGCCAGCAGTGAAGGGGACAACCTAAACATTCAGTACTTC. Its protein product is CASSEGDNLNIQYF. This sequence joins TRBV2 and TRBJ2-4; TRBD1 is a possible D gene (6 bases). From germline, CDR1 is SNHLY and CDR2 FYNNEI. The CDR3 is made up of 14 amino acids. Between the trimmed V and J ends, which lost 1 base and 6 bases, there was a span of 10 bases.

This chain uses TRBV15 with TRBJ2-7, with 8 bases that match TRBD1. The CDR3 covers 14 residues. Germline CDR1 LNHNV, CDR2 YYDKDF (reference sequence). J was trimmed by 6 bases and V by 1 base; bases with no gene match: 5. In nucleotides, the CDR3 is TGTGCCACCAGCAGAGGAGGACAGGGAAGCGAGCAGTACTTC. Its protein is CATSRGGQGSEQYF.